One and the same sample provided the 22 T cell receptor beta chains below, sequenced in a study of spatial heterogeneity in lung cancer. Time point in this sample: sample taken at primary tumor resection. In TCRdb, the 5' RACE reads were re-called with MiXCR into one record per CDR3 protein. The repertoire holds around 41,000 distinct CDR3 sequences, under 7.5% seen once, with around 43% in the top ten. Here the sequenced sample was PBMCs, taken at surgery. All receptors come from a female donor with early-stage non-small cell lung cancer.

This clonotype was seen only a few times. The genes are TRBV4-1 and TRBJ2-7; 7 nucleotides align to TRBD2. The V and J ends lost 0 bases and 0 bases, in that order; junction bases with no gene match: 14. This CDR3 comprises 19 residues. Germline V gives CDR1 MGHRA, CDR2 YSYEKL. The chain's CDR3 is CASSQEEIISGMSSYEQYF. The CDR3 DNA sequence: TGCGCCAGCAGCCAAGAAGAAATAATAAGCGGGATGAGCTCCTACGAGCAGTACTTC.

The sample holds many counts of this clonotype. CDR3: CASSEIREDYGYTF. CDR3 DNA sequence: TGTGCCAGCAGTGAAATTAGGGAGGACTATGGCTACACCTTC. The chain carries TRBV6-1 and TRBJ1-2; D unresolved. V lost 2 bases and J lost 3, with 10 bases in between. CDR3 length: 14 residues. CDR1 MNHNS and CDR2 SASEGT come from the germline V gene.

V gene TRBV5-6 combines with J gene TRBJ2-3; the D is unclear. V was trimmed by 2 bases and J by 7 bases, leaving 8 bases between them. CDR1 SGHDT and CDR2 YYEEEE come from the germline V gene. The CDR3 length is 12 residues. CDR3 protein: CASSFRVNTQYF. In DNA, the CDR3 is TGTGCCAGCAGCTTCCGAGTGAATACGCAGTATTTT.

This clonotype turned up a few times. The V and J genes are TRBV20-1 and TRBJ2-7; D unresolved. The CDR3 runs 14 residues. The ends were cut back, 3 bases at V and 7 bases at J, with 19 bases in the middle. Germline CDR1 and CDR2: DFQATT and SNEGSKA (reference sequence). The CDR3 spells CSARLIVRLREQYF. CDR3 sequence (DNA): TGCAGTGCTAGGTTAATAGTACGGCTGCGGGAGCAGTACTTC.

The chain is built from TRBV29-1 and TRBJ1-4, with 8 bases matching TRBD1. Trimming removed 4 bases from V and 5 bases from J; junction bases left unmatched: 0. There are 12 residues in the CDR3. In germline, CDR1 is SQVTM, CDR2 ANQGSEA. The chain's CDR3 is CSVGTGNEKLFF. The CDR3 DNA reads as TGCAGCGTTGGGACAGGGAATGAAAAACTGTTTTTT.

This clonotype has more than one count but fewer than ten. V and J are TRBV14 and TRBJ1-2; 9 bases are a match to TRBD1. The germline CDR1 and CDR2 sequences are SGHDN and FVKESK. This CDR3 is built from 13 residues. J lost 7 bases, V lost 3 bases, and 3 bases had no gene match. The CDR3 region has the DNA TGTGCCAGCAGCCAGCGGACAGGGGCTGGCTACACCTTC. Its translation: CASSQRTGAGYTF.

This clonotype was seen ten or more times. CDR3 bases: TGCGCCAGCAGCTTGGAACGGGCCTATAATTCACCCCTCCACTTT. This gives the protein CASSLERAYNSPLHF. V gene TRBV5-1 combines with J gene TRBJ1-6, with no clear D. The CDR3 is 15 amino acids. V lost 0 bases, J lost 2 bases, and 6 bases lay in between. Per germline, CDR1 SGHRS and CDR2 YFSETQ.

The chain links TRBV7-9 to TRBJ2-7; D ambiguous. The CDR3 length is 13 residues. V dropped 6 bases and J dropped 5 bases, with 14 bases sitting between them. Germline V gene lookup returns CDR1 SEHNR and CDR2 FQNEAQ (reference sequence). CDR3: CASRASSSHEQYF. The CDR3 nucleotides read TGTGCCAGCAGGGCCAGTTCGTCCCACGAGCAGTACTTC.

This clonotype occurred many times. This rearrangement joins TRBV20-1 to TRBJ1-3; D perhaps matches TRBD1 (5 bases). The CDR3 is 13 residues long. Trimming stripped 6 bases from V and 1 base from J, with 10 bases between. Per the germline V gene, CDR1 is DFQATT and CDR2 is SNEGSKA (reference sequence). CDR3 sequence (DNA): TGCAGTGCCTCGACAGTATCTGGAAACACCATATATTTT. This encodes CSASTVSGNTIYF.

There are many counts of this clonotype. The rearrangement joins TRBV5-4 to TRBJ2-3; 15 positions match TRBD2. Unmatched junction bases numbered 11, after V lost 5 bases and J lost 4 bases. The germline V gene encodes CDR1 SGHNT and CDR2 YYREEE (reference sequence). CDR3 length: 18 amino acids. CDR3 in amino acids: CASSRTSGGALGADTQYF. CDR3 in DNA: TGTGCCAGCAGTCGGACTAGCGGGGGGGCCTTGGGTGCAGATACGCAGTATTTT.

This clonotype was counted many times. The chain employs TRBV25-1 and TRBJ1-6; D call uncertain. Germline loops: CDR1 MGHDK, CDR2 SYGVNS. Trimming took 5 bases from V and 0 from J, leaving 11 bases between them. The CDR3 loop spans 16 amino acids. The CDR3 DNA follows: TGTGCCAGCAGTCACCCGATAAGCTCCTATAATTCACCCCTCCACTTT. It is translated as CASSHPISSYNSPLHF.

This clonotype was detected many times. J is TRBJ1-1 and V is TRBV6-2 or TRBV6-3; the D gene is possibly TRBD1 (6 bases). The CDR3 sequence is 12 residues long. Germline V gives CDR1 MNHEY, CDR2 SVGEGT. The CDR3 region is CATGDMNTEAFF. The CDR3, as DNA: TGTGCGACCGGGGACATGAACACTGAAGCTTTCTTT.

The chain links TRBV10-3 to TRBJ2-3, with D hard to call. Germline-derived CDR1 and CDR2 are ENHRY and SYGVKD. V lost 3 bases to trimming and J lost 2 bases, with 3 bases between them. The CDR3 totals 12 residues. Written as DNA, the CDR3 is TGTGCCATCAGTGACCACACAGATACGCAGTATTTT. As protein: CAISDHTDTQYF.

There are many counts of this clonotype. The chain joins TRBV4-1 to TRBJ1-5, with 7 bases fitting TRBD1. The V and J ends lost 3 bases and 3 bases, in that order; junction bases with no gene match: 8. This CDR3 has 16 amino acids. Germline V gene lookup returns CDR1 MGHRA and CDR2 YSYEKL. The DNA for the CDR3 is TGCGCCAGCAGCCAGGGGGTGGACAGGCCCAATCAGCCCCAGCATTTT. As protein: CASSQGVDRPNQPQHF.

This clonotype was counted a few times. The chain joins TRBV7-8 to TRBJ2-5; 10 bases are shared with TRBD2. This CDR3 has 15 amino acids. V gave up 5 bases and J gave up 3 bases; unmatched junction bases: 6. Germline lookup yields CDR1 SGHVS and CDR2 FQNEAQ. CDR3 loop: CASSTRTSGEETQYF. CDR3 bases: TGTGCCAGCAGCACCAGGACTAGCGGAGAAGAGACCCAGTACTTC. The variable domain in full, with the rest retrieved from reference TRBV7-8 and TRBJ2-5, is GAGVSQSPRYKVAKRGQDVALRCDPISGHVSLFWYQQALGQGPEFLTYFQNEAQLDKSGLPSDRFFAERPEGSVSTLKIQRTQQEDSAVYLCASSTRTSGEETQYFGPGTRLLVL.

This clonotype appeared a single time. The chain joins TRBV7-2 to TRBJ1-1; tentatively, D is TRBD1 (6 bases). The CDR3 sequence is 14 residues long. In germline, CDR1 is SGHTA, CDR2 FQGNSA. The germline V and J ends were trimmed by 0 bases and 10 bases, with 15 bases remaining between them. The CDR3 sequence: CASSLARGGAVAFF. CDR3 DNA: TGTGCCAGCAGCTTAGCGCGTGGGGGCGCGGTAGCTTTCTTT. Filled out from reference TRBV7-2 and TRBJ1-1, the complete variable domain reads GAGVSQSPSNKVTEKGKDVELRCDPISGHTALYWYRQSLGQGLEFLIYFQGNSAPDKSGLPSDRFSAERTGGSVSTLTIQRTQQEDSAVYLCASSLARGGAVAFFGQGTRLTVV.

The chain uses TRBV4-2 and TRBJ2-1; 12 bases are shared with TRBD2. V shed 2 bases and J 9 bases; nucleotides not matched to a gene: 11. The CDR3 is 17 residues long. Per the germline V gene, CDR1 is LGHNA and CDR2 is YNFKEQ. CDR3 amino acids: CASSQNPLAGGQGEQFF. In DNA, the CDR3 is TGTGCCAGCAGCCAAAATCCCCTAGCGGGGGGGCAGGGTGAGCAGTTCTTC.

The chain employs TRBV29-1 and TRBJ2-5; 10 bases are a match to TRBD2. The CDR3 contains 12 residues. Germline CDR1 and CDR2: SQVTM and ANQGSEA. The junction had 2 bases not matched to a gene; V was cut back by 6 bases and J by 4 bases. CDR3 nucleotide sequence: TGCAGCGTCTCTAGCGGGGGAGAGACCCAGTACTTC. Protein sequence: CSVSSGGETQYF.

This clonotype was observed at least ten times. The V call is TRBV7-2, the J call TRBJ2-2, with TRBD2 matching over 12 bases. Unmatched junction bases numbered 5, after V lost 7 bases and J lost 5 bases. This CDR3 has 15 residues. Germline values: CDR1 SGHTA, CDR2 FQGNSA. The DNA of the CDR3 is TGTGCCAGCACCCGACTAGCGGGGGTGACCGGGGAGCTGTTTTTT. The encoded protein is CASTRLAGVTGELFF. Based on the CDR3 plus reference TRBV7-2 and TRBJ2-2, the full variable domain is GAGVSQSPSNKVTEKGKDVELRCDPISGHTALYWYRQSLGQGLEFLIYFQGNSAPDKSGLPSDRFSAERTGGSVSTLTIQRTQQEDSAVYLCASTRLAGVTGELFFGEGSRLTVL.

This clonotype appeared many times. The V gene is TRBV18, the J gene TRBJ2-7; 8 bases match TRBD1. This CDR3 comprises 15 residues. The V gene end was trimmed by 3 bases and the J gene end by 3 bases; junction bases not matched to a gene: 7. The germline V gene has CDR1 KGHSH and CDR2 LQKENI. CDR3 sequence reads: CASSPSGTGDYEQYF. The CDR3 DNA follows: TGTGCCAGCTCACCCTCCGGGACAGGAGACTACGAGCAGTACTTC.

This clonotype was seen many times. The chain links TRBV4-1 to TRBJ2-5; TRBD1 aligns across 11 bases. V lost 2 bases and J lost 2; bases outside the gene matches: 7. Germline CDR1 MGHRA, CDR2 YSYEKL. This CDR3 has 17 residues. The CDR3 loop reads CASSQTMGQGGQETQYF. In DNA, the CDR3 is TGCGCCAGCAGCCAAACGATGGGACAGGGGGGGCAAGAGACCCAGTACTTC.

This clonotype has at least ten counts. The chain links TRBV6-5 to TRBJ1-5, with D hard to call. The germline CDR1 and CDR2 sequences are MNHEY and SVGAGI. V was clipped by 4 bases and J by 5 bases, with 15 bases between them. The CDR3 has 15 amino acids. The CDR3 region has the DNA TGTGCCAGCAGTTCCAATTATTTTAGGGATCAGCCCCAGCATTTT. It is translated as CASSSNYFRDQPQHF.